The 2 T cell receptor beta chains below all came from one sample that was sequenced in a study of CD8+CD57+ T cells in acquired aplastic anemia. Patients included in sequencing had previously demonstrated CD8+CD57+ cell expansion by flow cytometry. The template for TCR beta VDJ and CDR3 sequence profiling was genomic DNA. TCRdb reprocessed the reads with MiXCR, giving one entry per CDR3 protein. The data contain 150,000 to 200,000 distinct CDR3 sequences, around 48% of them singletons. Sequencing was carried out using sorted CD4+, CD8+, or CD8+CD57+ T cells (not recorded which) from PBMCs. The source is a human donor with aplastic anemia.

This clonotype was observed a handful of times. This sequence may be a read error, since a much larger clone differs from it by one base. This chain uses TRBV6-2 or TRBV6-3 with TRBJ2-7; D uncertain. The length of the CDR3 is 11 residues. Germline CDR1 and CDR2: MNHEY and SVGEGT. Trimming stripped 4 bases from V and 6 bases from J, with 7 bases between. The CDR3 DNA follows: TGTGCCAGCAGTTGGGGTTTCGAGCAGTACTTC. Its protein is CASSWGFEQYF.

The genes are TRBV4-1 and TRBJ2-5; a possible D gene is TRBD2 (5 bases). CDR1 and CDR2 (germline): MGHRA, YSYEKL. This CDR3 comprises 15 residues. V lost 1 base to trimming and J lost 3 bases, with 12 bases between them. The CDR3 loop is CASSQVRGPEETQYF. The DNA of the CDR3 is TGCGCCAGCAGCCAAGTGAGAGGGCCCGAAGAGACCCAGTACTTC.